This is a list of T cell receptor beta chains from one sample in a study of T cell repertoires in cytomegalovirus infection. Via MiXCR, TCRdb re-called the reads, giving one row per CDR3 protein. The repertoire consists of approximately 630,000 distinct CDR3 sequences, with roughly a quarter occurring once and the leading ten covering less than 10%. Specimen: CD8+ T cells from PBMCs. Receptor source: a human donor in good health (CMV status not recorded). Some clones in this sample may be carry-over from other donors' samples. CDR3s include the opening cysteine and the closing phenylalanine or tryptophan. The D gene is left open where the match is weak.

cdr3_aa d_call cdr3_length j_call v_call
CASRTRLEQYF NA 11 TRBJ2-7 TRBV2
CSAGGGSSYNEQFF TRBD2 14 TRBJ2-1 TRBV20-1
CASRPGHLDYEQYF NA 14 TRBJ2-7 TRBV7-4
CASSPRTGLGGYTF TRBD1 14 TRBJ1-2 TRBV7-9
CSAPGEYNEQFF NA 12 TRBJ2-1 TRBV29-1
CASSRGTGAIYNEQFF TRBD1 16 TRBJ2-1 TRBV4-3
CASSQLSYNEQFF NA 13 TRBJ2-1 TRBV28
CASSSTAWDEQYF NA 13 TRBJ2-7 TRBV12-3/TRBV12-4
CASSERGVQPQHF NA 13 TRBJ1-5 TRBV25-1
CASSYSPGGTQETQYF NA 16 TRBJ2-5 TRBV6-5
CASSYSKMTGTDTQYF NA 16 TRBJ2-3 TRBV6-2/TRBV6-3
CVSSPSGGAADTQYF TRBD2 15 TRBJ2-3 TRBV11-1
CASSHWTRKETQYF TRBD2 14 TRBJ2-5 TRBV14
CASSYQGAQTEAFF TRBD1 14 TRBJ1-1 TRBV27
CASSHRASGTDTQYF NA 15 TRBJ2-3 TRBV13
CASSYSSYVEGWNEQFF NA 17 TRBJ2-1 TRBV6-5
CASSLYTGSGNQPQHF NA 16 TRBJ1-5 TRBV7-7
CASSFRGGFYGYTF NA 14 TRBJ1-2 TRBV28
CSVAGTEAFF NA 10 TRBJ1-1 TRBV29-1
CASSALGGGYGYTF NA 14 TRBJ1-2 TRBV7-9
CATSEGTGGFYGYTF TRBD1 15 TRBJ1-2 TRBV24-1
CSVPTGVPLTVPYNEQFF TRBD1 18 TRBJ2-1 TRBV29-1
CATSDFGGVTPNTGELFF NA 18 TRBJ2-2 TRBV15
CASSSEVMGANQPQHF NA 16 TRBJ1-5 TRBV6-2/TRBV6-3
CASSLGRGRLQETQYF NA 16 TRBJ2-5 TRBV7-2
CASSQEGYRGKGNSPLHF NA 18 TRBJ1-6 TRBV4-1